These 28 T cell receptor beta chains share one sample of origin, sequenced in a study of technical replicates of blood from a few donors. Repertoires were generated with immunoSEQ multiplex PCR, while TCRdb's copy carries only in-frame clones and drops some. The table lists some 89,000 clones, about 95% of them singletons. Sequenced material: T cells isolated from PBMCs. These receptors came from a human donor in good health.

This chain uses TRBV5-4 with TRBJ2-1; TRBD2 aligns across 9 bases. CDR3 length equals 15 residues. The germline V gene encodes CDR1 SGHNT and CDR2 YYREEE (reference sequence). The V gene end was trimmed by 4 bases and the J gene end by 4 bases; junction bases not matched to a gene: 6. The CDR3 loop is CASSVSSGVYNEQFF. CDR3 DNA: TGTGCCAGCAGCGTGTCTAGCGGGGTTTACAATGAGCAGTTCTTC.

The genes are TRBV4-1 and TRBJ2-1; D may be TRBD2 (5 bases). The CDR3 extends over 15 amino acids. CDR1 MGHRA and CDR2 YSYEKL come from the germline V gene. Trimming left V 4 bases short and J 3 bases short, with 13 bases between. CDR3 bases: TGCGCCAGCAGCCTTGGGAGCGATGTCTACAATGAGCAGTTCTTC. Translating gives CASSLGSDVYNEQFF.

The rearrangement joins TRBV19 to TRBJ2-1; 8 nucleotides align to TRBD1. With V trimmed by 3 bases and J by 1 base, 8 bases remained unmatched. Germline CDR1 and CDR2: LNHDA and SQIVND (reference sequence). The CDR3 sequence is 17 residues long. CDR3 region: CASSIPGQVDSYNEQFF. In DNA form, the CDR3 reads TGTGCCAGTAGTATCCCGGGACAGGTAGATTCCTACAATGAGCAGTTCTTC. Full variable domain (outside the CDR3, taken from reference TRBV19 and TRBJ2-1): DGGITQSPKYLFRKEGQNVTLSCEQNLNHDAMYWYRQDPGQGLRLIYYSQIVNDFQKGDIAEGYSVSREKKESFPLTVTSAQKNPTAFYLCASSIPGQVDSYNEQFFGPGTRLTVL.

This chain links TRBV7-9 with TRBJ2-7; D ambiguous. The germline V gene encodes CDR1 SEHNR and CDR2 FQNEAQ (reference sequence). The CDR3 contains 13 residues. V was cut by 4 bases and J by 3 bases, with 10 bases left in between. DNA for the CDR3: TGTGCCAGCAGCTCCTCGAACATCTACGAGCAGTACTTC. It is translated as CASSSSNIYEQYF.

The DNA of the CDR3 is TGTGCCAGCTCAGGGACAGCTGGAAACACCATATATTTT. Its translation: CASSGTAGNTIYF. This chain uses TRBV18 with TRBJ1-3; 7 nucleotides line up with TRBD1. This CDR3 contains 13 residues. V lost 5 bases and J lost 2; bases outside the gene matches: 0. The germline CDR1 and CDR2 sequences are KGHSH and LQKENI.

CDR3 protein: CASSLASLPYNEQFF. CDR3 sequence (DNA): TGTGCCAGCAGCTTAGCTAGTCTCCCCTACAATGAGCAGTTCTTC. The J gene is TRBJ2-1, the V gene TRBV5-6; D is unclear. Germline loops: CDR1 SGHDT, CDR2 YYEEEE. The V end was cut by 2 bases, the J end by 2 bases, with 11 bases between. This CDR3 region has 15 residues.

This chain connects TRBV2 to TRBJ1-2; the D gene is possibly TRBD1 (5 bases). Germline CDR1 SNHLY, CDR2 FYNNEI. The V end lost 6 bases, the J end lost 3 bases, and 11 bases lay between the germline ends. The length of the CDR3 is 13 residues. The CDR3: CASSQGGHYGYTF. The CDR3 DNA reads TGTGCCAGCAGCCAGGGAGGGCACTATGGCTACACCTTC.

The rearrangement links TRBV9 to TRBJ2-1; a possible D gene is TRBD2 (6 bases). Trimming pared 4 bases from V and 2 bases from J, leaving 13 bases between. Germline V gene lookup returns CDR1 SGDLS and CDR2 YYNGEE. CDR3 length: 15 amino acids. CDR3 amino acids: CASSLRESPYNEQFF. DNA for the CDR3: TGTGCCAGCAGCTTACGGGAGAGCCCCTACAATGAGCAGTTCTTC.

V and J are TRBV11-3 and TRBJ2-1; 10 bases agree with TRBD1. This CDR3 contains 15 residues. Germline V gives CDR1 SGHNT, CDR2 YENEEA. V gave up 5 bases and J gave up 7 bases; unmatched junction bases: 8. In DNA form, the CDR3 reads TGTGCCAGCAGCCGATCTGCGGACAGGGGGAATGAGCAGTTCTTC. Residues: CASSRSADRGNEQFF.

V gene TRBV9 combines with J gene TRBJ2-1; TRBD1 matches at 9 bases. The CDR3 length is 15 residues. The V gene end was trimmed by 3 bases and the J gene end by 1 base; junction bases not matched to a gene: 2. Germline-derived CDR1 and CDR2 are SGDLS and YYNGEE. CDR3 DNA: TGTGCCAGCAGCGCGGGGACAGGGTCCTACAATGAGCAGTTCTTC. Translation gives CASSAGTGSYNEQFF. The whole variable domain, remainder taken from reference TRBV9 and TRBJ2-1, is DSGVTQTPKHLITATGQRVTLRCSPRSGDLSVYWYQQSLDQGLQFLIQYYNGEERAKGNILERFSAQQFPDLHSELNLSSLELGDSALYFCASSAGTGSYNEQFFGPGTRLTVL.

The chain combines TRBV19 with TRBJ1-5; unclear D gene. Germline V lookup: CDR1 LNHDA, CDR2 SQIVND (reference sequence). The germline V and J ends were trimmed by 0 bases and 2 bases, with 11 bases remaining between them. The CDR3 runs 16 residues. DNA for the CDR3: TGTGCCAGTAGTATAGATCACGGGTACGGCAATCAGCCCCAGCATTTT. Its protein is CASSIDHGYGNQPQHF.

This rearrangement joins TRBV4-3 to TRBJ2-1, with D perhaps matching TRBD2 (5 bases). This CDR3 is 18 amino acids long. CDR1 and CDR2 from the germline V gene are LGHNA and YSLEER. The V gene lost 0 bases and the J gene lost 1 base, with 16 bases spanning the gap. CDR3 nucleotides: TGCGCCAGCAGCCAAGACGAATCCTTTAGCGAATCCTACAATGAGCAGTTCTTC. Translating it yields CASSQDESFSESYNEQFF.

V gene TRBV6-5 combines with J gene TRBJ1-3; 8 bases align to TRBD1. CDR1 and CDR2 from the germline V gene are MNHEY and SVGAGI. CDR3 size: 14 residues. The junction had 5 bases not matched to a gene; V was cut back by 7 bases and J by 3 bases. The CDR3 sequence: CASIDRGIGNTIYF. CDR3 nucleotide sequence: TGTGCCAGCATCGACAGGGGAATTGGAAACACCATATATTTT.

The chain joins TRBV5-1 to TRBJ2-3, with 8 nucleotides matching TRBD1. This CDR3 region has 17 residues. The J segment lost 0 bases and the V segment lost 4 bases, leaving 10 bases of the junction unmatched. Germline values: CDR1 SGHRS, CDR2 YFSETQ. The CDR3 DNA reads TGCGCCAGCAGCACACATCCGGGACAGGCTAGCACAGATACGCAGTATTTT. The encoded protein is CASSTHPGQASTDTQYF.

The chain has TRBV5-6 and TRBJ1-2; 12 bases line up with TRBD1. Losses at the gene ends were 4 bases for V and 8 bases for J; bases not matched to a gene: 6. CDR1 is SGHDT, CDR2 YYEEEE, per germline. The CDR3 has 14 amino acids. The DNA of the CDR3 is TGTGCCAGCAGCACGGGACAGGGGGCGGGGGGCTACACCTTC. Translating it yields CASSTGQGAGGYTF.

The genes are TRBV2 and TRBJ2-1; 9 bases agree with TRBD2. Looked up from germline, CDR1 is SNHLY and CDR2 is FYNNEI. The CDR3 is 16 residues long. With V trimmed by 6 bases and J by 7 bases, 13 bases remained unmatched. The DNA of the CDR3 is TGTGCCAGCAGCGCGTATAATAGCGGGAGAATGAATGAGCAGTTCTTC. Its protein product is CASSAYNSGRMNEQFF. The variable domain in full, completed from reference TRBV2 and TRBJ2-1, reads EPEVTQTPSHQVTQMGQEVILRCVPISNHLYFYWYRQILGQKVEFLVSFYNNEISEKSEIFDDQFSVERPDGSNFTLKIRSTKLEDSAMYFCASSAYNSGRMNEQFFGPGTRLTVL.

The V gene is TRBV10-3, the J gene TRBJ2-5; 10 bases agree with TRBD2. The V gene end was trimmed by 0 bases and the J gene end by 5 bases; junction bases not matched to a gene: 6. Germline V gene lookup returns CDR1 ENHRY and CDR2 SYGVKD. The length of the CDR3 is 16 residues. As DNA, the CDR3 is TGTGCCATCAGTGAGTCCCTAGCGGGAGCGGCGGAGACCCAGTACTTC. Amino acids: CAISESLAGAAETQYF.

The CDR3 loop reads CASSIPGNSPDTQYF. The CDR3 DNA follows: TGTGCCAGTAGTATTCCAGGGAATTCACCAGATACGCAGTATTTT. The chain combines TRBV19 with TRBJ2-3; the D gene is possibly TRBD1 (5 bases). There are 15 residues in the CDR3. V dropped 3 bases and J dropped 4 bases, with 14 bases sitting between them. Germline CDR1 LNHDA, CDR2 SQIVND (reference sequence).

Here the CDR3 reads CATKRASGIDEQFF. The CDR3 bases are TGTGCCACCAAAAGGGCTAGCGGGATCGATGAGCAGTTCTTC. This chain links TRBV6-1 with TRBJ2-1; 9 nucleotides match TRBD2. This CDR3 region has 14 residues. CDR1 MNHNS and CDR2 SASEGT come from the germline V gene. V dropped 10 bases and J dropped 8; count of bases not matched to a gene: 12.

The chain couples TRBV7-9 to TRBJ2-2, with a possible D match to TRBD2 (5 bases). Trimming removed 5 bases from V and 2 bases from J, with 15 bases in between. Looked up from germline, CDR1 is SEHNR and CDR2 is FQNEAQ (reference sequence). This CDR3 is built from 16 residues. CDR3 residues: CASSTDGILNTGELFF. CDR3 nucleotide sequence: TGTGCCAGCAGCACTGACGGGATATTAAACACCGGGGAGCTGTTTTTT. The whole variable domain, remainder taken from reference TRBV7-9 and TRBJ2-2, is DTGVSQNPRHKITKRGQNVTFRCDPISEHNRLYWYRQTLGQGPEFLTYFQNEAQLEKSRLLSDRFSAERPKGSFSTLEIQRTEQGDSAMYLCASSTDGILNTGELFFGEGSRLTVL.

The CDR3 reads CAWSWDRGREKLFF. DNA for the CDR3: TGTGCCTGGAGTTGGGACAGGGGGAGGGAAAAACTGTTTTTT. The rearrangement links TRBV30 to TRBJ1-4, with 11 bases fitting TRBD1. The CDR3 has 14 residues. From germline, CDR1 is GTSNPN and CDR2 SVGIG (reference sequence). Trimming took 2 bases from V and 8 from J; bases not matched to a gene: 4. Combining the CDR3 with reference TRBV30 and TRBJ1-4 gives the whole variable domain SQTIHQWPATLVQPVGSPLSLECTVEGTSNPNLYWYRQAAGRGLQLLFYSVGIGQISSEVPQNLSASRPQDRQFILSSKKLLLSDSGFYLCAWSWDRGREKLFFGSGTQLSVL.

J is TRBJ2-2 and V is TRBV9; 10 bases are shared with TRBD2. From germline, CDR1 is SGDLS and CDR2 YYNGEE. The V and J ends lost 7 bases and 7 bases, in that order; junction bases with no gene match: 22. This CDR3 spans 19 amino acids. CDR3 amino acids: CASGPTGGWLAGVGGELFF. The CDR3, as DNA: TGTGCCAGCGGTCCTACAGGCGGATGGCTAGCGGGAGTTGGCGGGGAGCTGTTTTTT.

This chain uses TRBV28 with TRBJ2-5; TRBD1 agrees at 11 bases. The CDR3 is made up of 16 amino acids. Germline loops: CDR1 MDHEN, CDR2 SYDVKM. Trimming at V came to 5 bases and at J to 3 bases, leaving 8 bases not matched to a gene. The CDR3 spells CASSLPDRGRKETQYF. The CDR3 DNA reads as TGTGCCAGCAGTCTCCCGGACAGGGGGCGCAAAGAGACCCAGTACTTC.

This rearrangement joins TRBV5-1 to TRBJ2-7, with D hard to call. Trimming shortened V by 5 bases and J by 3 bases, and 6 bases separated the two germline ends. The CDR3 contains 11 residues. Germline V lookup: CDR1 SGHRS, CDR2 YFSETQ. CDR3 sequence: CASSLGYEQYF. In DNA form, the CDR3 reads TGCGCCAGCAGTCTAGGCTACGAGCAGTACTTC.

The rearrangement joins TRBV7-3 to TRBJ2-3; 7 bases are a match to TRBD2. Germline V CDR1 and CDR2: SGHTA, FQGTGA. The CDR3 runs to 16 residues. Trimming cost V 2 bases and J 1 base; bases outside gene matches: 6. The DNA for the CDR3 is TGTGCCAGCAGCTTATCGGTTGGACTAGGCACAGATACGCAGTATTTT. Translating it yields CASSLSVGLGTDTQYF.

V is TRBV23-1 and J is TRBJ2-1; D is undetermined. TRBV23-1 is an open reading frame, and its role is uncertain. Trimming pared 4 bases from V and 4 bases from J, leaving 14 bases between. The length of the CDR3 is 15 residues. The CDR3 DNA follows: TGCGCCAGCAGTCCGCCGCGACATGTATACAATGAGCAGTTCTTC. Protein: CASSPPRHVYNEQFF.

V and J are TRBV2 and TRBJ1-2; 7 positions agree with TRBD1. This CDR3 spans 12 amino acids. CDR1 is SNHLY and CDR2 is FYNNEI in the germline V gene. With 8 bases clipped from V and 8 bases from J, the junction kept 8 bases outside the gene matches. In DNA, the CDR3 is TGTGCCAGCTTACAGGGGCTTGGAGGCTACACCTTC. Its translation: CASLQGLGGYTF.

This rearrangement joins TRBV13 to TRBJ2-5; TRBD2 might be the D (6 bases). This CDR3 comprises 13 residues. V was shortened by 8 bases and J by 4 bases, with 14 bases between the two germline ends. The V gene's germline CDR1 is PRHDT and CDR2 FYEKMQ (reference sequence). Here the CDR3 reads CASSGGGSETQYF. CDR3 DNA sequence: TGTGCCAGCTCCGGGGGAGGATCAGAGACCCAGTACTTC.